This T cell receptor (beta chain) was profiled in a study of shared clonotypes between healthy human individuals. CDR3 length: 12 residues. V was shortened by 6 bases and J by 7 bases, with 13 bases between the two germline ends. Per the germline V gene, CDR1 is MNHNS and CDR2 is SASEGT. Splitting of each subset's genomic DNA was done evenly across several immunoSEQ plates. Profiled with immunoSEQ multiplex PCR; TCRdb holds only in-frame clones, not every one. The sample consists of about 1.5 million clones, around 98% of them appearing once. The sequencing sample was made of naive CD4+ T cells sorted from blood. Noted subset: CD45RA+ positively selected. The V and J genes are TRBV6-1 and TRBJ2-7; possible D gene TRBD2, 5 bases. The clonotype originates from a man aged 25-40 years in good health. CDR3 DNA sequence: TGTGCCAGCAGCCCCCACCCGGGGGAGCAGTACTTC. Residues: CASSPHPGEQYF.